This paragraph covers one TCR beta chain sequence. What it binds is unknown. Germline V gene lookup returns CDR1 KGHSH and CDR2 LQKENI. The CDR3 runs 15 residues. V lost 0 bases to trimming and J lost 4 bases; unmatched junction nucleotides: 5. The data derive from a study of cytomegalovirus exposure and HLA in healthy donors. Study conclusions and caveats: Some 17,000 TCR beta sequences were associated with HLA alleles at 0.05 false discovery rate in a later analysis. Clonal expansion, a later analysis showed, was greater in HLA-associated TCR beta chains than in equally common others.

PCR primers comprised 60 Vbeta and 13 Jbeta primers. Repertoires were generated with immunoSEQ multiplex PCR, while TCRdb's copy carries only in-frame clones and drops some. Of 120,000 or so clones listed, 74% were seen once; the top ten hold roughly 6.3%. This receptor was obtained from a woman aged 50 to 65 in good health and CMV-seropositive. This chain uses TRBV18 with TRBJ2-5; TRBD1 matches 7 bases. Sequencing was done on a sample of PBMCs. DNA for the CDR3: TGTGCCAGCTCACCACCGTCAGGGGGTCGAGAGACCCAGTACTTC. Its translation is CASSPPSGGRETQYF. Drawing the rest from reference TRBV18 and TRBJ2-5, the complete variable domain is NAGVMQNPRHLVRRRGQEARLRCSPMKGHSHVYWYRQLPEEGLKFMVYLQKENIIDESGMPKERFSAEFPKEGPSILRIQQVVRGDSAAYFCASSPPSGGRETQYFGPGTRLLVL.